This TCR beta chain was identified in a study of blood T cell repertoires in COVID-19. Profiling relied on immunoSEQ multiplex PCR, and the TCRdb table lists in-frame clones only, not all of them. The sample yields roughly 200,000 clones, 86% seen once. Trimming removed 1 base at V and 2 bases at J, with 9 bases between. From germline, CDR1 is SGHAT and CDR2 FQNNGV. This CDR3 is 14 amino acids long. The chain employs TRBV11-2 and TRBJ2-7, with D unresolved. The sequence came from a woman in her 40s in a cohort exposed to, infected with or recovered from COVID-19 (not recorded which). The specimen was PBMCs or T cells enriched from blood (not recorded which). CDR3 sequence: CASSLAGAPYEQYF. CDR3 bases: TGTGCCAGCAGCTTAGCCGGAGCCCCCTACGAGCAGTACTTC.